Listed below are T cell receptor beta chains from one sample, sequenced in a study of T cells in Graves' hyperthyroidism and ophthalmopathy. TCRdb called the multiplex PCR reads again in MiXCR, with one record for every CDR3 protein. Of 640,000 or so distinct CDR3 sequences listed, about 14% were seen once; the top ten hold around 4%. The sample taken for sequencing was blood. The receptors were sampled from a woman aged 40 to 50 with Graves' ophthalmopathy. CDR3s include the opening cysteine and the closing phenylalanine or tryptophan. The D gene is left open where the match is weak. Expanded clones are given a class, and other clones once, few, many or no size at all.

NA | TRBJ1-2 | many | TRBV7-3 | TGTGCCAGCAGCTTAGTTGCGGGGGGCGAAGGCTACACCTTC | CASSLVAGGEGYTF
NA | TRBJ2-2 | NA | TRBV12-3/TRBV12-4 | TGTGCCAGCAGTCCATCGCTCATGGGCGTGTTCAGCACCGGGGAGCTGCTTTTT | CASSPSLMGVFSTGELLF
NA | TRBJ1-2 | NA | TRBV30 | TGTGCCTGGAGGGGAAAAGGACCGCAGAGCTATGGCTACACCTTC | CAWRGKGPQSYGYTF
NA | TRBJ1-1 | many | TRBV6-1 | TGTGCCAGCAGTGAAGGTGAAGCTTTCTTT | CASSEGEAFF
TRBD2 | TRBJ2-7 | many | TRBV12-3/TRBV12-4 | TGTGCCAGCAGTTTGTCTAGCGGAGTTTCCTACGAGCAGTACTTC | CASSLSSGVSYEQYF
TRBD2 | TRBJ2-7 | NA | TRBV2 | TGTGCCAGCAATTGGGGCGGGAGCTCCGACGAGCAGTACTTC | CASNWGGSSDEQYF
TRBD1 | TRBJ2-7 | NA | TRBV30 | TGTGCCGGGACAGGGAACTACGAGCAGTACTTC | CAGTGNYEQYF
NA | TRBJ1-2 | many | TRBV20-1 | TGCAGTGCTAGTCCCCCACGGGGGAGTAATGGCTACACCTTC | CSASPPRGSNGYTF
NA | TRBJ1-2 | many | TRBV27 | TGTGCCAGCAGTTCTGCAGGGTCGGATCTGGTGGGCTACACCTTC | CASSSAGSDLVGYTF
NA | TRBJ2-7 | NA | TRBV11-2 | TGTGCCAGCAGCTTATGGGGGGCGGCAGTCTACGAGCAGTACTTC | CASSLWGAAVYEQYF
TRBD1 | TRBJ1-2 | NA | TRBV5-5 | TGTGCCAGCAGCTTGGGGATCGGGACAGGGTATACTGGCTACACCTTC | CASSLGIGTGYTGYTF
TRBD2 | TRBJ2-7 | many | TRBV4-1 | TGCGCCAGCAGCCCGGGAGGGGCTGGCGGTACCTACGAGCAGTACTTC | CASSPGGAGGTYEQYF
NA | TRBJ1-3 | few | TRBV18 | TGTGCCAGCTCACCGGATCAATCTGGAAACACCATATATTTT | CASSPDQSGNTIYF